These T cell receptor beta chains were read from a single sample in a study of multiple sclerosis patients with progressive multifocal leukoencephalopathy. Data came from immunoSEQ multiplex PCR; TCRdb stores just in-frame clones and leaves some out. The sample carries some 31,000 clones, about 91% recorded once. The specimen sequenced was PBMCs. Receptor source: a human donor with multiple sclerosis. Both conserved end residues are part of each CDR3. The D gene is left open where the match is weak. Part of the rows lack a size; the others show once, few, many or a class for expanded clones.

v_gene	j_gene	d_gene	abundance	CDR3aa	CDR3nt
TRBV5-4	TRBJ1-4	TRBD1	-	CASSPGGTGASNEKLFF	TGTGCCAGCAGCCCGGGGGGGACAGGGGCCTCAAATGAAAAACTGTTTTTT
TRBV6-1	TRBJ2-2	-	-	CASSDLPNTGELFF	TGTGCCAGCAGTGATCTGCCGAACACCGGGGAGCTGTTTTTT
TRBV19	TRBJ1-4	-	-	CASSPSMATNEKLFF	TGTGCCAGTAGCCCGAGTATGGCAACTAATGAAAAACTGTTTTTT
TRBV28	TRBJ1-2	-	-	CASSSDSAYGYTF	TGTGCCAGCAGTTCGGACTCCGCCTATGGCTACACCTTC
TRBV15	TRBJ2-7	-	-	CATSREQGPYEQYF	TGTGCCACCAGCAGAGAGCAGGGGCCCTACGAGCAGTACTTC
TRBV4-3	TRBJ2-6	-	-	CASSQDPGPGANVLTF	TGCGCCAGCAGCCAAGATCCGGGCCCTGGGGCCAACGTCCTGACTTTC
TRBV10-2	TRBJ2-7	-	-	CASSGPFGDEQYF	TGCGCCAGCAGTGGGCCTTTTGGGGACGAGCAGTACTTC
TRBV5-1	TRBJ2-2	-	-	CASSGWTDGELFF	TGCGCCAGCAGCGGGTGGACTGACGGGGAGCTGTTTTTT
TRBV29-1	TRBJ1-1	-	-	CSFQGSMNTEAFF	TGCAGCTTTCAGGGGAGCATGAACACTGAAGCTTTCTTT
TRBV27	TRBJ1-6	-	-	CASSLEGNSPLHF	TGTGCCAGCAGTTTAGAAGGGAATTCACCCCTCCACTTT
TRBV5-4	TRBJ1-5	TRBD1	-	CASSLGGTGAGGPQHF	TGTGCCAGCAGCTTGGGGGGAACAGGGGCTGGGGGGCCCCAGCATTTT
TRBV30	TRBJ1-3	-	-	CAWSAGGSGNTIYF	TGTGCCTGGAGTGCGGGGGGCTCTGGAAACACCATATATTTT
TRBV6-1	TRBJ1-1	-	-	CASGALGTEAFF	TGTGCCAGCGGGGCCCTCGGGACTGAAGCTTTCTTT
TRBV18	TRBJ1-1	-	-	CASSPDMNTEAFF	TGTGCCAGCTCACCCGATATGAACACTGAAGCTTTCTTT
TRBV7-6	TRBJ2-7	TRBD1	-	CASSRGQGSSYEQYF	TGTGCCAGCAGCCGAGGACAGGGAAGCTCCTACGAGCAGTACTTC
TRBV6-5	TRBJ1-2	-	-	CASRQGPNGYTF	TGTGCCAGCAGACAGGGTCCTAATGGCTACACCTTC
TRBV5-4	TRBJ2-3	TRBD2	-	CASSLGVAGGEDTQYF	TGTGCCAGCAGCTTGGGGGTAGCGGGAGGGGAAGATACGCAGTATTTT
TRBV28	TRBJ2-3	-	-	CASKGQGPDTQYF	TGTGCCAGCAAGGGGCAGGGGCCAGATACGCAGTATTTT
TRBV7-9	TRBJ1-1	-	-	CASIMGGTEAFF	TGTGCCAGCATCATGGGGGGAACTGAAGCTTTCTTT
TRBV19	TRBJ2-7	-	-	CASSHSDSYEQYF	TGTGCCAGTAGTCACAGCGACTCCTACGAGCAGTACTTC
TRBV7-9	TRBJ2-2	-	-	CASMLGRTGELFF	TGTGCCAGCATGCTGGGGAGGACCGGGGAGCTGTTTTTT
TRBV5-4	TRBJ2-1	-	-	CASSLPGRNNEQFF	TGTGCCAGCAGCTTGCCAGGGAGGAATAATGAGCAGTTCTTC
TRBV5-1	TRBJ2-2	-	-	CASSFDKEGIHTGELFF	TGCGCCAGCAGCTTCGACAAGGAGGGAATTCACACCGGGGAGCTGTTTTTT
TRBV7-9	TRBJ1-2	-	few	CASSPVADYGYTF	TGTGCCAGCAGTCCCGTGGCTGACTATGGCTACACCTTC
TRBV9	TRBJ2-1	TRBD2	-	CASSSQSSGTWYNEQFF	TGTGCCAGCAGCTCTCAGTCTAGCGGGACTTGGTACAATGAGCAGTTCTTC
TRBV6-1	TRBJ2-2	-	few	CATHGVGRGTGELFF	TGTGCCACCCATGGGGTGGGGCGCGGCACCGGGGAGCTGTTTTTT
TRBV9	TRBJ1-5	TRBD1	-	CASSPTGTGQPQHF	TGTGCCAGCAGCCCGACAGGGACCGGTCAGCCCCAGCATTTT
TRBV4-1	TRBJ2-7	TRBD1	-	CASSQDPLDRDEQYF	TGCGCCAGCAGCCAAGATCCCTTAGACAGGGATGAGCAGTACTTC
TRBV6-5	TRBJ2-7	TRBD1	-	CASSRDRDRGDEQYF	TGTGCCAGCAGCCGCGATAGGGACAGGGGTGACGAGCAGTACTTC
TRBV6-6	TRBJ1-4	-	few	CASSPGPTGEKLFF	TGTGCCAGCAGCCCCGGGCCAACGGGTGAAAAACTGTTTTTT
TRBV28	TRBJ2-1	-	-	CASSALVSSYNEQFF	TGTGCCAGCAGTGCACTTGTGAGCTCCTACAATGAGCAGTTCTTC
TRBV27	TRBJ2-7	-	-	CANRMTGSYEQYF	TGTGCCAACAGGATGACAGGCTCCTACGAGCAGTACTTC
TRBV19	TRBJ2-7	TRBD1	-	CASSQLTGGSSSYEQYF	TGTGCCAGTAGTCAACTAACAGGGGGGAGTAGCTCCTACGAGCAGTACTTC
TRBV7-2	TRBJ1-4	TRBD1	-	CASSLYPGGSEKLFF	TGTGCCAGCAGCTTATATCCAGGGGGCTCTGAAAAACTGTTTTTT
TRBV7-2	TRBJ2-1	-	once	CASSLAPARSYNEQFF	TGTGCCAGCAGCTTAGCGCCAGCTCGATCCTACAATGAGCAGTTCTTC
TRBV19	TRBJ1-1	-	-	CASCPGNRSPEAFF	TGTGCCAGTTGCCCGGGGAACAGGTCCCCTGAAGCTTTCTTT
TRBV5-1	TRBJ1-1	-	once	CASSLAGGGTEAFF	TGCGCCAGCAGCTTGGCCGGGGGTGGCACTGAAGCTTTCTTT